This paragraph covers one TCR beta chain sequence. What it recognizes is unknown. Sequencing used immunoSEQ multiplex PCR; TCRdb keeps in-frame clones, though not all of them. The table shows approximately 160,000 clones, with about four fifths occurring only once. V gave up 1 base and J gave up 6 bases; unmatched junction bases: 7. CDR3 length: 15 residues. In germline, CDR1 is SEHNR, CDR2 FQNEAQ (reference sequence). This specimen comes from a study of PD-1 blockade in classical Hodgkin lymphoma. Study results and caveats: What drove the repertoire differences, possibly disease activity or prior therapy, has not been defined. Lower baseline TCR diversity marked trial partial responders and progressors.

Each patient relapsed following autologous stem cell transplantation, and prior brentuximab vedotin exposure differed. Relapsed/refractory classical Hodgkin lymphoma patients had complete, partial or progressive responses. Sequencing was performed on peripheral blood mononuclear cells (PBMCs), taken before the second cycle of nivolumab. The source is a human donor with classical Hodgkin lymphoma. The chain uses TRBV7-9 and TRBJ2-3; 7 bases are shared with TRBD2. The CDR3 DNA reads TGTGCCAGCAGCTTAGGACTAGCCGATTCGGATACGCAGTATTTT. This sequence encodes CASSLGLADSDTQYF.